The 23 T cell receptor beta chains listed next were all sequenced from one sample in a study of siplizumab effects on memory and regulatory T cells. The table came from immunoSEQ multiplex PCR; TCRdb's copy has only in-frame clones and leaves some out. This repertoire shows more than 85,000 clones, about 93% found once; its top ten account for more than 0.95%. The sequencing input was CD4+ T cells sorted from blood. These receptors were obtained from a human donor in good health.

The chain couples TRBV15 to TRBJ1-1, with TRBD1 as a possible D gene (5 bases). The CDR3 extends over 17 amino acids. V was pared by 1 base and J by 1 base, with 16 bases between. Germline assignment: CDR1 LNHNV and CDR2 YYDKDF (reference sequence). The CDR3 region is CATSRGDVVGTNTEAFF. Written as DNA, the CDR3 is TGTGCCACCAGCAGAGGGGACGTGGTGGGGACGAACACTGAAGCTTTCTTT.

J is TRBJ2-2 and V is TRBV6-1, with D perhaps matching TRBD2 (6 bases). V was shortened by 4 bases and J by 2 bases, with 11 bases between the two germline ends. The CDR3 sequence is 15 residues long. Germline loops: CDR1 MNHNS, CDR2 SASEGT. DNA for the CDR3: TGTGCCAGCAGTGCCCGGGACTCCAACACCGGGGAGCTGTTTTTT. Translating gives CASSARDSNTGELFF.

The chain carries TRBV10-2 and TRBJ2-7, with TRBD2 identical over 8 bases. The CDR3 contains 17 residues. The V gene end was trimmed by 6 bases and the J gene end by 0 bases; junction bases not matched to a gene: 13. CDR1 WSHSY and CDR2 SAAADI come from the germline V gene. The CDR3 region has the DNA TGCGCCAGCAGGGGGGGAGCCATAGCGGGAAGCTCCTACGAGCAGTACTTC. Residues: CASRGGAIAGSSYEQYF.

This rearrangement joins TRBV27 to TRBJ2-2; D is unclear. V was shortened by 3 bases and J by 6 bases, with 5 bases between the two germline ends. This CDR3 region has 12 residues. Germline-derived CDR1 and CDR2 are MNHEY and SMNVEV (reference sequence). The CDR3 coding sequence is TGTGCCAGCAGTTTGATTCCCGGGGAGCTGTTTTTT. This codes for CASSLIPGELFF.

This clone has just one count. The V and J genes are TRBV5-1 and TRBJ2-2, with 9 bases lining up with TRBD2. CDR3 length equals 14 residues. Germline V gives CDR1 SGHRS, CDR2 YFSETQ. Trimming removed 6 bases from V and 4 bases from J; junction bases left unmatched: 4. The CDR3 loop is CASKAGGLTGELFF. The CDR3 coding sequence is TGCGCCAGCAAGGCGGGAGGGCTCACCGGGGAGCTGTTTTTT.

This chain joins TRBV7-3 and TRBJ2-2; possibly TRBD1 for D (5 bases). Germline lookup yields CDR1 SGHTA and CDR2 FQGTGA. With 2 bases removed from V and 6 bases from J, the gap between germline ends came to 13 bases. This CDR3 spans 15 amino acids. CDR3 loop: CASSLDSRRSGELFF. As DNA, the CDR3 is TGTGCCAGCAGCTTAGACAGCCGTCGTTCCGGGGAGCTGTTTTTT. Full variable domain (remainder filled in from reference TRBV7-3 and TRBJ2-2): GAGVSQTPSNKVTEKGKYVELRCDPISGHTALYWYRQSLGQGPEFLIYFQGTGAADDSGLPNDRFFAVRPEGSVSTLKIQRTERGDSAVYLCASSLDSRRSGELFFGEGSRLTVL.

The chain recombines TRBV6-6 with TRBJ1-2, with unresolved D. Germline V gene lookup returns CDR1 MNHNY and CDR2 SVGAGI (reference sequence). The CDR3 consists of 12 residues. Trimming stripped 2 bases from V and 6 bases from J, with 7 bases between. Here the CDR3 DNA reads TGTGCCAGCAGTTACGATCGGAATGGCTACACCTTC. It is translated as CASSYDRNGYTF.

The gene calls are TRBV6-6 and TRBJ2-2, with D uncertain. The CDR3 length is 14 residues. The V gene's germline CDR1 is MNHNY and CDR2 SVGAGI (reference sequence). Deletions cut 5 bases from V and 7 bases from J, with 14 bases between. CDR3 sequence: CASSGSMWDGELFF. The CDR3 nucleotides are TGTGCCAGCAGTGGATCTATGTGGGACGGGGAGCTGTTTTTT.

In DNA form, the CDR3 reads TGTGCCAGCAGTTACGCAGTTAAAACAAACAATGAGCAGTTCTTC. Protein: CASSYAVKTNNEQFF. The chain has TRBV6-6 and TRBJ2-1; D remains unclear. Germline CDR1 is MNHNY and CDR2 is SVGAGI (reference sequence). The V end lost 2 bases, the J end lost 5 bases, and 13 bases lay between the germline ends. The CDR3 covers 15 residues.

The chain employs TRBV6-4 and TRBJ2-1; TRBD2 agrees at 9 bases. Germline trimming cut 2 bases from V and 1 base from J; bases unmatched to any gene: 0. CDR1 is MRHNA and CDR2 is SNTAGT in the germline V gene. This CDR3 is 15 amino acids long. The CDR3 nucleotides are TGTGCCAGCAGTGACACTAGCGGGTCCTACAATGAGCAGTTCTTC. Its protein product is CASSDTSGSYNEQFF.

The gene calls are TRBV6-1 and TRBJ2-7, with D perhaps TRBD1 (5 bases). The CDR3 has 13 amino acids. CDR1 is MNHNS, CDR2 SASEGT, per germline. V was pared by 7 bases and J by 2 bases, with 12 bases between. The CDR3 protein is CASKLIQAYEQYF. The CDR3 DNA reads as TGTGCCAGCAAGCTAATACAGGCCTACGAGCAGTACTTC.

The chain has TRBV5-6 and TRBJ2-5; no firm D call. CDR3 size: 14 residues. Germline CDR1 reads SGHDT; CDR2 reads YYEEEE. V lost 4 bases to trimming and J lost 2 bases, with 12 bases between them. The CDR3 here is CASSLSAAQETQYF. The CDR3 region has the DNA TGTGCCAGCAGCCTCTCCGCCGCACAAGAGACCCAGTACTTC.

The chain links TRBV5-1 to TRBJ2-7, with 8 bases fitting TRBD1. The V gene's germline CDR1 is SGHRS and CDR2 YFSETQ. The V gene end was trimmed by 4 bases and the J gene end by 4 bases; junction bases not matched to a gene: 7. The CDR3 is 14 residues long. CDR3 sequence: CASSGGRGQYEQYF. For the CDR3, the DNA is TGCGCCAGCAGCGGAGGCAGGGGGCAATACGAGCAGTACTTC.

This sequence joins TRBV5-1 and TRBJ2-5; unclear D gene. The CDR3 runs to 12 residues. V lost 3 bases and J 3 bases, leaving 6 bases between the germline ends. Germline values: CDR1 SGHRS, CDR2 YFSETQ. The CDR3 region is CASSSNKETQYF. In nucleotides, the CDR3 is TGCGCCAGCAGCTCCAATAAAGAGACCCAGTACTTC.

V and J are TRBV21-1 and TRBJ2-5; the table's D call, TRBD1, was not checked against the DNA. TRBV21-1 is a pseudogene segment. CDR3 length equals 14 residues. This CDR3 is CASSKGPDQETQYF. The CDR3 coding sequence is TGTGCCAGCAGCAAAGGCCCAGATCAAGAGACCCAGTACTTC.

A single count supports this clone. The chain combines TRBV11-3 with TRBJ2-3; 14 positions agree with TRBD2. This CDR3 has 17 residues. V was clipped by 5 bases and J by 2 bases; unmatched bases: 6. Per the germline V gene, CDR1 is SGHNT and CDR2 is YENEEA. The DNA for the CDR3 is TGTGCCAGCAGCACAGGGACTAGCGGGAGCCTCACAGATACGCAGTATTTT. Protein: CASSTGTSGSLTDTQYF.

This clone was detected once. The V call is TRBV9, the J call TRBJ2-5; a possible D gene is TRBD1 (6 bases). Trimming left V 0 bases short and J 1 base short, with 10 bases between. CDR1 is SGDLS, CDR2 YYNGEE, per germline. This CDR3 region has 15 residues. The chain's CDR3 is CASSVALRGQETQYF. CDR3 nucleotide sequence: TGTGCCAGCAGCGTAGCACTCAGGGGCCAAGAGACCCAGTACTTC.

On this clone itself: At the DNA level, this CDR3 is encoded by other sequences in the same sample as well. V usage is TRBV30 and J usage is TRBJ1-2; no clear D. Germline CDR1 is GTSNPN and CDR2 is SVGIG (reference sequence). The CDR3 runs 13 residues. Trimming took off 3 bases at V and 1 base at J, with 9 bases between the two ends. CDR3 amino acids: CAWSLGINYGYTF. DNA of the CDR3: TGTGCCTGGAGCTTAGGGATTAACTATGGCTACACCTTC.

The V call is TRBV28, the J call TRBJ2-1, with no clear D. The CDR3 has 15 amino acids. Germline V gene lookup returns CDR1 MDHEN and CDR2 SYDVKM. The V end lost 5 bases, the J end lost 5 bases, and 16 bases lay between the germline ends. CDR3 sequence (DNA): TGTGCCAGCAGTCCGTCGCATCATCTTAACAATGAGCAGTTCTTC. Translated: CASSPSHHLNNEQFF.

This clone has a single count. The chain employs TRBV5-1 and TRBJ2-1; D not resolved. This CDR3 is built from 17 residues. CDR1 is SGHRS and CDR2 is YFSETQ in the germline V gene. The V and J ends lost 3 bases and 0 bases respectively, with 16 bases between them. The CDR3 region is CASSSVSRSNSYNEQFF. In DNA, the CDR3 is TGCGCCAGCAGCTCCGTTTCTAGATCAAACTCCTACAATGAGCAGTTCTTC. Filled out from reference TRBV5-1 and TRBJ2-1, the complete variable domain reads KAGVTQTPRYLIKTRGQQVTLSCSPISGHRSVSWYQQTPGQGLQFLFEYFSETQRNKGNFPGRFSGRQFSNSRSEMNVSTLELGDSALYLCASSSVSRSNSYNEQFFGPGTRLTVL.

The V and J genes are TRBV30 and TRBJ1-5; D perhaps matches TRBD1 (6 bases). V lost 4 bases and J 5 bases, leaving 12 bases between the germline ends. Per germline, CDR1 GTSNPN and CDR2 SVGIG (reference sequence). The CDR3 runs to 13 residues. As DNA, the CDR3 is TGTGCCTGGAATACAGGGTTGGATCAGCCCCAGCATTTT. It is translated as CAWNTGLDQPQHF.

The chain employs TRBV2 and TRBJ2-7, with TRBD1 identical over 11 bases. With 0 bases clipped from V and 9 bases from J, the junction kept 7 bases outside the gene matches. CDR1 and CDR2 from the germline V gene are SNHLY and FYNNEI. The CDR3 runs to 15 residues. The CDR3 loop reads CASSEAGTGGVAQYF. The CDR3 DNA reads TGTGCCAGCAGTGAAGCAGGGACAGGGGGTGTCGCGCAGTACTTC.

The DNA of the CDR3 is TGTGCCAGTAGTAATGGGTGGGAGACCCAGTACTTC. Its translation: CASSNGWETQYF. This chain links TRBV19 with TRBJ2-5; D uncertain. This CDR3 has 12 residues. V was pared by 4 bases and J by 5 bases, with 8 bases between. Germline V lookup: CDR1 LNHDA, CDR2 SQIVND (reference sequence).